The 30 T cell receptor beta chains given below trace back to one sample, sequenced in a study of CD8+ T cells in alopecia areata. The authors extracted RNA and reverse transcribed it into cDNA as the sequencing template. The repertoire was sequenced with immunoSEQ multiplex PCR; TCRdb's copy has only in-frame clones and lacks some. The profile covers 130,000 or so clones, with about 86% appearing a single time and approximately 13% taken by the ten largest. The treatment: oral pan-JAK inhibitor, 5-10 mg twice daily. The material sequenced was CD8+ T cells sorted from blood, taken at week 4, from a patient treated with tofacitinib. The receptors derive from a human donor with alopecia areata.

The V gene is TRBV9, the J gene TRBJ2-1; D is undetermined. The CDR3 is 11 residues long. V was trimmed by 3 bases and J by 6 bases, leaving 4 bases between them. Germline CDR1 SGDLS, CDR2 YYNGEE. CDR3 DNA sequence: TGTGCCAGCAGCGAGTTCAATGAGCAGTTCTTC. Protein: CASSEFNEQFF.

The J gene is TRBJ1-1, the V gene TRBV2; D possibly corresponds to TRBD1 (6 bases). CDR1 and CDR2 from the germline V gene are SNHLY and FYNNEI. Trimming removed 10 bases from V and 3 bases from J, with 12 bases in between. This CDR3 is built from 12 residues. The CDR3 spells CATVDRYTEAFF. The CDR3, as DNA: TGTGCCACGGTGGACAGATACACTGAAGCTTTCTTT.

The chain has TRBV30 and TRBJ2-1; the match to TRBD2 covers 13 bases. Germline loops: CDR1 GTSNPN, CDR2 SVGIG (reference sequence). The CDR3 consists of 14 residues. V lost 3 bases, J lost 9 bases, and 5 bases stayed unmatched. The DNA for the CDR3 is TGTGCCTGGAGGTCACTAGCGGGAGGGCCTGAGCAGTTCTTC. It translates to CAWRSLAGGPEQFF.

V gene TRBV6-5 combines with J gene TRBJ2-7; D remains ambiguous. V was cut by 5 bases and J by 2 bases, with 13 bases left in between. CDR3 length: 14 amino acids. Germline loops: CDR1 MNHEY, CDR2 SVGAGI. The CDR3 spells CASSPADGAYEQYF. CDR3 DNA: TGTGCCAGCAGTCCCGCGGACGGAGCCTACGAGCAGTACTTC.

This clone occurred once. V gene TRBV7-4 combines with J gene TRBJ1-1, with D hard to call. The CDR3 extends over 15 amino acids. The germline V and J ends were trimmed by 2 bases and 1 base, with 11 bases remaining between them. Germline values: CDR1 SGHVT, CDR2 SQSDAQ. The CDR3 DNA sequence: TGTGCCAGCAGCTTACGGGGAACCGGGAACACTGAAGCTTTCTTT. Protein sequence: CASSLRGTGNTEAFF.

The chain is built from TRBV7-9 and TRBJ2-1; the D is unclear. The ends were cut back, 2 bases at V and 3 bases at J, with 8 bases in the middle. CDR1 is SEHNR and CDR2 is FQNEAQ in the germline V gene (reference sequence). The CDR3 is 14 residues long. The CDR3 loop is CASSLTKGYNEQFF. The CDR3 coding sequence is TGTGCCAGCAGCTTAACGAAGGGCTACAATGAGCAGTTCTTC.

For the CDR3, the DNA is TGTGCCAGCAGCCCATGGGCGGGAGTGGGCGATGAGCAGTTCTTC. It encodes CASSPWAGVGDEQFF. The chain combines TRBV11-2 with TRBJ2-1; 7 bases match TRBD2. The CDR3 consists of 15 residues. The junction had 12 bases not matched to a gene; V was cut back by 5 bases and J by 8 bases. CDR1 and CDR2 from the germline V gene are SGHAT and FQNNGV.

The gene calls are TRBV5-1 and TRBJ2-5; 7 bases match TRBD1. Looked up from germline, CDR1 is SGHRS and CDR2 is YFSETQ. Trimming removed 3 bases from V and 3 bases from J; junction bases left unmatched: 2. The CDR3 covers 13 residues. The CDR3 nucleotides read TGCGCCAGCAGCTCCGACAGGGAAGAGACCCAGTACTTC. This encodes CASSSDREETQYF.

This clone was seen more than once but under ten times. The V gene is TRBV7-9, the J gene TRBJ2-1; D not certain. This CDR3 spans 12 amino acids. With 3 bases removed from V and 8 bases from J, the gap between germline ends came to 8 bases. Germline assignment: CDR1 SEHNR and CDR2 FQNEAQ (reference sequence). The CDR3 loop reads CASSFRWDEQFF. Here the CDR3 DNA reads TGTGCCAGCAGCTTCAGGTGGGATGAGCAGTTCTTC.

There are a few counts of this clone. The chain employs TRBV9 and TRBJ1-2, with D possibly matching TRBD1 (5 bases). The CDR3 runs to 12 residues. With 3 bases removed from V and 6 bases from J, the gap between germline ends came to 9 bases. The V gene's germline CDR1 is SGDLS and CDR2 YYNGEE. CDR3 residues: CASSALGDGYTF. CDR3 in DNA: TGTGCCAGCAGCGCGTTGGGGGATGGCTACACCTTC.

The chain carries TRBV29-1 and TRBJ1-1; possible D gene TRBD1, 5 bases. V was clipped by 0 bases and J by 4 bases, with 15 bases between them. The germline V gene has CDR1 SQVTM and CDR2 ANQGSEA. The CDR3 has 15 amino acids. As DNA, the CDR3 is TGCAGCGTTGAAGATCTTCGGCAGGGCGGCACTGAAGCTTTCTTT. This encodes CSVEDLRQGGTEAFF.

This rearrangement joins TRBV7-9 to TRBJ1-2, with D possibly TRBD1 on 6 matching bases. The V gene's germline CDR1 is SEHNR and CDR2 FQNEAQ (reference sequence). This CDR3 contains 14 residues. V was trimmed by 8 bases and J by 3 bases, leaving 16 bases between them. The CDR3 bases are TGTGCCAGCTTGGCACGGGAGGGGGACTATGGCTACACCTTC. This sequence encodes CASLAREGDYGYTF.

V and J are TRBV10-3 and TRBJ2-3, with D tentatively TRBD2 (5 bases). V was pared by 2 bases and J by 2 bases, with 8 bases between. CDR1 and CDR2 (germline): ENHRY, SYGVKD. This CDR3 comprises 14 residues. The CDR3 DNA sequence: TGTGCCATCAGTGAGGGCGGGCCCACAGATACGCAGTATTTT. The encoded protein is CAISEGGPTDTQYF.

In DNA form, the CDR3 reads TGTGCCAGCAGCTTAGAATTTGGCACTAGTGGTTACGAGCAGTACTTC. Translating gives CASSLEFGTSGYEQYF. This chain connects TRBV11-2 to TRBJ2-7; possible D gene TRBD2, 5 bases. This CDR3 spans 16 amino acids. Trimming shortened V by 0 bases and J by 4 bases, and 16 bases separated the two germline ends. Looked up from germline, CDR1 is SGHAT and CDR2 is FQNNGV.

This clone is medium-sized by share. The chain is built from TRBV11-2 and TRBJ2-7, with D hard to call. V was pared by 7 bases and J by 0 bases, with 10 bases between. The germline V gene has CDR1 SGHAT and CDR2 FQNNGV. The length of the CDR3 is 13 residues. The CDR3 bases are TGTGCCAGCACTCTCGGGCCCTCCTACGAGCAGTACTTC. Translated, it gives CASTLGPSYEQYF.

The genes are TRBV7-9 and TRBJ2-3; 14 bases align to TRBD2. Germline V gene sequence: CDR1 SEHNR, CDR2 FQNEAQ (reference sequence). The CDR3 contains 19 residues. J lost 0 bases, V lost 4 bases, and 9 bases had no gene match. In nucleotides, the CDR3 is TGTGCCAGCAGCTCAACCGGGACTAGCGGGGGCGCTAGCACAGATACGCAGTATTTT. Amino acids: CASSSTGTSGGASTDTQYF.

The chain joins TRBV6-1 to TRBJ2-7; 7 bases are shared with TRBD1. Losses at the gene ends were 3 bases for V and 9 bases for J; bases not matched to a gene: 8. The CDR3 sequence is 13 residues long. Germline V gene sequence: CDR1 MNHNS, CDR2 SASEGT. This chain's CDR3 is CASSDRGFFGQYF. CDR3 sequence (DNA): TGTGCCAGCAGTGACAGGGGGTTTTTCGGGCAGTACTTC.

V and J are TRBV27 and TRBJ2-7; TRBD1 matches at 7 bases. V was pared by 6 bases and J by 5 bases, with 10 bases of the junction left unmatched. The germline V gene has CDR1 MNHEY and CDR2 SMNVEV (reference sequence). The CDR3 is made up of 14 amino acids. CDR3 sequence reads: CASSRTGARDEQYF. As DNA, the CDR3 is TGTGCCAGCAGCAGAACAGGGGCTCGCGACGAGCAGTACTTC.

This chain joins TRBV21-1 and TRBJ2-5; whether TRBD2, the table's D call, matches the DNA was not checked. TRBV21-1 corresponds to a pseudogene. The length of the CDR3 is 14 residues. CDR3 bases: TGTGCCAGCAGCGCGTTTGAGTGCCAAGAGACCCAGTACTTC. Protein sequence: CASSAFECQETQYF.

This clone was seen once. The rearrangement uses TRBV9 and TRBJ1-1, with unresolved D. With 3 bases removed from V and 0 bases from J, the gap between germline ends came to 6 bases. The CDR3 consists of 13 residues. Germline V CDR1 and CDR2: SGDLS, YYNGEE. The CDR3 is CASSGSVNTEAFF. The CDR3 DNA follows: TGTGCCAGCAGCGGGTCGGTGAACACTGAAGCTTTCTTT.

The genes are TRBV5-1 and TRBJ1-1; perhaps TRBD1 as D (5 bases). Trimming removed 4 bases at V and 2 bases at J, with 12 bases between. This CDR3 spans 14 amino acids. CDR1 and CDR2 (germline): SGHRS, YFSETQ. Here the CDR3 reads CASSLSGGNTEAFF. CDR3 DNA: TGCGCCAGCAGCCTGTCTGGGGGTAACACTGAAGCTTTCTTT.

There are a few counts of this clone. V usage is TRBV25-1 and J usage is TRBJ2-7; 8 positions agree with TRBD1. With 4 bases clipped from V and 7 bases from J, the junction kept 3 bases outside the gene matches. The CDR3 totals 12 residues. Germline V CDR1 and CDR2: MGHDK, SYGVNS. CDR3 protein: CASSGTGWEQYF. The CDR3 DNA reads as TGTGCCAGCAGTGGGACAGGGTGGGAGCAGTACTTC.

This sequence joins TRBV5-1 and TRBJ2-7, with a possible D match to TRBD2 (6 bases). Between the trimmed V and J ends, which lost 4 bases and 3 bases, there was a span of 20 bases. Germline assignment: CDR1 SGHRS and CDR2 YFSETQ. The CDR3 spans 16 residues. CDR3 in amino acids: CASSPDGAGYVYEQYF. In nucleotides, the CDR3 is TGCGCCAGCAGCCCGGACGGAGCGGGTTACGTCTACGAGCAGTACTTC.

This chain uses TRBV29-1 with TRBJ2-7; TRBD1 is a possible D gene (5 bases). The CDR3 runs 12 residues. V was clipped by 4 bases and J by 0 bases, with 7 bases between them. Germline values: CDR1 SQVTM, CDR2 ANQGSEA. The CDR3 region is CSVVDSSYEQYF. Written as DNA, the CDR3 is TGCAGCGTTGTTGACAGCTCCTACGAGCAGTACTTC.

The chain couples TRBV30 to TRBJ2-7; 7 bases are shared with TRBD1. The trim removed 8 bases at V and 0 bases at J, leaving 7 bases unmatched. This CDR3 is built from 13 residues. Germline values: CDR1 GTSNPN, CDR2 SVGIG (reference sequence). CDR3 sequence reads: CAGRDSYSYEQYF. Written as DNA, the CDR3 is TGTGCCGGCCGGGACAGCTACTCCTACGAGCAGTACTTC.

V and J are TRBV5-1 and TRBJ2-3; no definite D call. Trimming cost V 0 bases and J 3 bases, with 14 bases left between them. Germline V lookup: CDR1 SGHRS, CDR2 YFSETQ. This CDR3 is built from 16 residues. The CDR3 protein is CASSLEDPFGTDTQYF. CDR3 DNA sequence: TGCGCCAGCAGCTTGGAAGACCCCTTCGGGACAGATACGCAGTATTTT.

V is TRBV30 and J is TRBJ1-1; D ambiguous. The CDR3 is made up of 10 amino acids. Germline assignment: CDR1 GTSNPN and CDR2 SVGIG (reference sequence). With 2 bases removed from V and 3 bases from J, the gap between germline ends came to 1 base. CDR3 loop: CAWSYTEAFF. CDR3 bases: TGTGCCTGGAGTTACACTGAAGCTTTCTTT.

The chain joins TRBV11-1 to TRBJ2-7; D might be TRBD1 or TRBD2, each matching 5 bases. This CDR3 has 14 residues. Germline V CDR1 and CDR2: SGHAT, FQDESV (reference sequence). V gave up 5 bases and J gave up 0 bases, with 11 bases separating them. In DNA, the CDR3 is TGTGCCAGCAGCCGTACAGGAGGCTCCTACGAGCAGTACTTC. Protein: CASSRTGGSYEQYF.

CDR3 protein: CASRALAGLYEQYF. The CDR3 DNA follows: TGTGCCAGCAGGGCCCTAGCGGGTCTCTACGAGCAGTACTTC. This rearrangement joins TRBV2 to TRBJ2-7; 8 bases map to TRBD2. The CDR3 consists of 14 residues. CDR1 is SNHLY and CDR2 is FYNNEI in the germline V gene. V dropped 6 bases and J dropped 3; count of bases not matched to a gene: 7.

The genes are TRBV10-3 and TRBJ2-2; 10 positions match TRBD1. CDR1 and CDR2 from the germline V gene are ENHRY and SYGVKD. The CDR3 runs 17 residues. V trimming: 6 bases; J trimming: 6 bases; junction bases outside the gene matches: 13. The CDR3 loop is CAIRTGTGERASGELFF. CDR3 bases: TGTGCCATCAGGACCGGGACAGGGGAGAGGGCATCCGGGGAGCTGTTTTTT.